This TCR beta chain emerged from a study of intratumoral heterogeneity in liver cancer. Study-level results: Tumor-infiltrating lymphocytes were acknowledged as under-represented in the sampling.

Using immunoSEQ multiplex PCR, the repertoire was profiled, and TCRdb retains in-frame clones only, with some absent. The sample carries over 5,500 clones, 68% recorded once. Patients had early-stage hepatocellular carcinoma, untreated before resection. No macroscopic necrosis or hemorrhage was seen in sampled areas. This CDR3 is 16 amino acids long. Per germline, CDR1 SGHNT and CDR2 YYREEE (reference sequence). V gave up 6 bases and J gave up 4 bases; unmatched junction bases: 13. Notes on this clone: Antigen specificity is unknown.

The origin of this receptor is a man aged 65 to 79 with hepatocellular carcinoma. The rearrangement links TRBV5-4 to TRBJ2-3; 8 positions agree with TRBD1. The sequences come from tumor-adjacent normal tissue, collected before any cancer treatment. DNA of the CDR3: TGTGCCAGCACCAAAGGGGGCGCAGGGGGCGCAGATACGCAGTATTTT. Translating gives CASTKGGAGGADTQYF.